The following is a T cell receptor (beta chain) sequence with its context. MiXCR was run by TCRdb on the reads, yielding one entry per CDR3 protein. The sample has under 200,000 distinct CDR3 sequences; 8.5% to 10% are singletons. This CDR3 comprises 13 residues. In germline, CDR1 is MNHNS, CDR2 SASEGT. Trimming took off 8 bases at V and 5 bases at J, with 16 bases between the two ends. This sample is part of a study of T cell repertoires in cytomegalovirus infection. The J gene is TRBJ2-7, the V gene TRBV6-1; D not certain. The receptor comes from a human donor in good health (CMV status not recorded). Some clones in this sample may be carry-over from other donors' samples. Material for sequencing was PBMCs. DNA for the CDR3: TGTGCCAGCGTAGAAAGGCAGACGCACGAGCAGTACTTC. This translates into CASVERQTHEQYF.